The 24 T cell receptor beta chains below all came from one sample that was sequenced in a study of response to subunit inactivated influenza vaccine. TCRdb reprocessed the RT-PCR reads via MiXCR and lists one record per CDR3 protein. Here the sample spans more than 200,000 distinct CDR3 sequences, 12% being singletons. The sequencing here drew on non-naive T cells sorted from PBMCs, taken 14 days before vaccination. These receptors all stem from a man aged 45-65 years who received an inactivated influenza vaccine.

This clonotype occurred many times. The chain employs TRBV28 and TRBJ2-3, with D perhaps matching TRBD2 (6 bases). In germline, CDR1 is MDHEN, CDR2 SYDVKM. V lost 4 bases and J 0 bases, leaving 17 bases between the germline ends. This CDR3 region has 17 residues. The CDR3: CASSSLDYTYSTDTQYF. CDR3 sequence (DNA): TGTGCCAGCAGTTCTCTGGACTACACGTATAGCACAGATACGCAGTATTTT.

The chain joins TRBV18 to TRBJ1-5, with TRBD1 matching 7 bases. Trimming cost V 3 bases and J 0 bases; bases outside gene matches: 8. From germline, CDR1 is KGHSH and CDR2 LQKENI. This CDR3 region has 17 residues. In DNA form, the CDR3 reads TGTGCCAGCTCACCTACGGACAGGTTTGATAGCAATCAGCCCCAGCATTTT. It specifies CASSPTDRFDSNQPQHF. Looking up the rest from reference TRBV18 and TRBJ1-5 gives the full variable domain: NAGVMQNPRHLVRRRGQEARLRCSPMKGHSHVYWYRQLPEEGLKFMVYLQKENIIDESGMPKERFSAEFPKEGPSILRIQQVVRGDSAAYFCASSPTDRFDSNQPQHFGDGTRLSIL.

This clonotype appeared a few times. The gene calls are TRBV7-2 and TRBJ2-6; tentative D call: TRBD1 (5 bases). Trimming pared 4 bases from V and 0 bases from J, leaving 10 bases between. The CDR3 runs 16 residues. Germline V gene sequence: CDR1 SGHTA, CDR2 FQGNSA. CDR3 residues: CASSSYRRSGANVLTF. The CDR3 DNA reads TGTGCCAGCAGCTCTTACAGGCGCTCTGGGGCCAACGTCCTGACTTTC.

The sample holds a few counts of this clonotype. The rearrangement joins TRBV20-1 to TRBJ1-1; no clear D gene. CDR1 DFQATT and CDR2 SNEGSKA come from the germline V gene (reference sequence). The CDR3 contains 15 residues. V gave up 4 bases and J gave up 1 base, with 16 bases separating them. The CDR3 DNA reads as TGCAGTGCTATTTCAGGTTCCGCGACGAACACTGAAGCTTTCTTT. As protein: CSAISGSATNTEAFF.

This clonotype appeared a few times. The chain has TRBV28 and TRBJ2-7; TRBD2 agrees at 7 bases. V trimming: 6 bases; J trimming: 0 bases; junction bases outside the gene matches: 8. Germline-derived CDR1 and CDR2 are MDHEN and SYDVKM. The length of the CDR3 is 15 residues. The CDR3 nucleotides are TGTGCCAGCAGCCGGGGGGACTGGAGCTCCTACGAGCAGTACTTC. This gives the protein CASSRGDWSSYEQYF.

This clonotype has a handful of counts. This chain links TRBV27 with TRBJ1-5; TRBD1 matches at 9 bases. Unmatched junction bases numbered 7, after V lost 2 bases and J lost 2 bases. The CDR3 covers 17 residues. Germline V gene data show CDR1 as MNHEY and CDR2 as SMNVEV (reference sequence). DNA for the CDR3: TGTGCCAGCAGTTTAGTGGGAACAGGGGGCGGCAATCAGCCCCAGCATTTT. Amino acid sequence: CASSLVGTGGGNQPQHF.

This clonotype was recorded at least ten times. The CDR3 DNA reads as TGTGCCAGCAGCTCGCCGGGACAGGGGGAGGGCTACACCTTC. Protein: CASSSPGQGEGYTF. J is TRBJ1-2 and V is TRBV6-1; TRBD1 matches at 11 bases. Germline trimming cut 6 bases from V and 8 bases from J; bases unmatched to any gene: 8. This CDR3 has 14 amino acids. CDR1 and CDR2 from the germline V gene are MNHNS and SASEGT.

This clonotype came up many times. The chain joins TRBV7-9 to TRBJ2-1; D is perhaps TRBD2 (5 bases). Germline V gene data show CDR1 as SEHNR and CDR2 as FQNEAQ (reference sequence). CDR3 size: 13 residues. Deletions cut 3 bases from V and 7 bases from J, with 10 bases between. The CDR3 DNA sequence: TGTGCCAGCAGCTTGGACCGAGGGAATGAGCAGTTCTTC. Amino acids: CASSLDRGNEQFF.

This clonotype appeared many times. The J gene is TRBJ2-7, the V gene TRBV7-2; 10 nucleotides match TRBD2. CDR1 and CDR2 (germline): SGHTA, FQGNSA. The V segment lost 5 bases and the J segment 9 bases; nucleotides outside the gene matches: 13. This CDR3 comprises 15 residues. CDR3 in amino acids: CASSPRLAGHLGQYF. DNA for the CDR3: TGTGCCAGCAGCCCCCGACTAGCGGGCCACTTAGGGCAGTACTTC.

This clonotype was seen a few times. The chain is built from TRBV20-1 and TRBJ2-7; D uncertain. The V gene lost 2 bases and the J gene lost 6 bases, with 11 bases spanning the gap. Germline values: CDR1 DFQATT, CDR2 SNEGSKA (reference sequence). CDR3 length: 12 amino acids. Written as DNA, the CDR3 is TGCAGTGCTAGACCTGCCGGGCGCGAGCAGTACTTC. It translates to CSARPAGREQYF.

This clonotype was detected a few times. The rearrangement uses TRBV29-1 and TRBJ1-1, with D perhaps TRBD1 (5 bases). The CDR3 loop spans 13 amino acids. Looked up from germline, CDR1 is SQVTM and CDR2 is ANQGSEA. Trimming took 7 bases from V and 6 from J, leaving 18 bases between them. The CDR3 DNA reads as TGCAGCGCCCAAGGGCAGGGATGGGCTGAAGCTTTCTTT. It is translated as CSAQGQGWAEAFF.

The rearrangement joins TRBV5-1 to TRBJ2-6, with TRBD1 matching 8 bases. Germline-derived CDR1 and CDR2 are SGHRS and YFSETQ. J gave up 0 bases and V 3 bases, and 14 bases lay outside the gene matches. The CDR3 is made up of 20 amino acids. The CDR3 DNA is TGCGCCAGCAGCTACCCGATTCCGGGACAGGAGAACTCTGGGGCCAACGTCCTGACTTTC. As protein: CASSYPIPGQENSGANVLTF.

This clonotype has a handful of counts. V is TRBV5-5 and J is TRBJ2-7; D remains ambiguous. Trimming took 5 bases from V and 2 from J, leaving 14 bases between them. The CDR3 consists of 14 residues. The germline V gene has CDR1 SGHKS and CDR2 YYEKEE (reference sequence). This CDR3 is CASRPDPGPYEQYF. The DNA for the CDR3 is TGTGCCAGCAGGCCCGACCCAGGTCCCTACGAGCAGTACTTC.

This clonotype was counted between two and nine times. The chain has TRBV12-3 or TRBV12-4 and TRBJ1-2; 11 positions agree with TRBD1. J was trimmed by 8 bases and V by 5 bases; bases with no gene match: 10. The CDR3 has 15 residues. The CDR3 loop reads CASSRDGDRGKGYTF. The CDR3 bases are TGTGCCAGCAGTCGGGACGGGGACAGGGGGAAAGGCTACACCTTC.

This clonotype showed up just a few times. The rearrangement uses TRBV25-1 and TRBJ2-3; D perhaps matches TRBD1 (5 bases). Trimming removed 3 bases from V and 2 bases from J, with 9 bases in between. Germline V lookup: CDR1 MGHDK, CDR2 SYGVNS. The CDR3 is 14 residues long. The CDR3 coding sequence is TGTGCCAGCAGTGATGGGGCCATCACAGATACGCAGTATTTT. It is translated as CASSDGAITDTQYF.

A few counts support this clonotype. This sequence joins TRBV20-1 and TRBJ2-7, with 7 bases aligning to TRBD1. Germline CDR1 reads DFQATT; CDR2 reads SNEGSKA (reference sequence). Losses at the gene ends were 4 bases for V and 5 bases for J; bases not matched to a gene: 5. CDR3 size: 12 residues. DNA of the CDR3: TGCAGTGCTATTAGGGGGCAGAACGAGCAGTACTTC. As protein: CSAIRGQNEQYF.

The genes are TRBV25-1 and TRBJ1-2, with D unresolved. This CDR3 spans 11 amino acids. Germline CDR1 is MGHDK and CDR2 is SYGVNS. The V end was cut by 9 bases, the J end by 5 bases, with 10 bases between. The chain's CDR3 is CASTTGYGYTF. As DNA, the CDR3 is TGTGCCAGTACAACGGGATATGGCTACACCTTC.

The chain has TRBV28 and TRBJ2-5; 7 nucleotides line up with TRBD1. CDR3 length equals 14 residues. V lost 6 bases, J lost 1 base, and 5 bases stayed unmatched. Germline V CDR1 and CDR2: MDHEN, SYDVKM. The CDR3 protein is CASRPNRGQETQYF. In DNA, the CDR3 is TGTGCCAGCAGACCTAACAGGGGCCAAGAGACCCAGTACTTC.

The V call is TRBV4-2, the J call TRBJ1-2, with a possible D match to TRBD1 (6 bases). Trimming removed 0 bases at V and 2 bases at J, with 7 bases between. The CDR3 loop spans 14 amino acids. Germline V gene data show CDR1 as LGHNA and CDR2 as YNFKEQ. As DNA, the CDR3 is TGTGCCAGCAGCCAAGATACAGGGAACTATGGCTACACCTTC. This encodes CASSQDTGNYGYTF.

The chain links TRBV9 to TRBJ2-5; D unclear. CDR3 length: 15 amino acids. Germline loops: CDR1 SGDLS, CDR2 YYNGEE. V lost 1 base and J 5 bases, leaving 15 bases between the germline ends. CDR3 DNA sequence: TGTGCCAGCAGCGTAACACCGAACCCCGGGGAGACCCAGTACTTC. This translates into CASSVTPNPGETQYF.

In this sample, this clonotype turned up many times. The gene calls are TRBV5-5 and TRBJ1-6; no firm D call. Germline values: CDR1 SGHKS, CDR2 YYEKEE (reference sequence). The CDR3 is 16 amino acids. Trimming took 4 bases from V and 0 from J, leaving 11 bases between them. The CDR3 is CASSDTRSSYNSPLHF. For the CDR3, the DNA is TGTGCCAGCAGCGACACCAGGAGCTCCTATAATTCACCCCTCCACTTT.

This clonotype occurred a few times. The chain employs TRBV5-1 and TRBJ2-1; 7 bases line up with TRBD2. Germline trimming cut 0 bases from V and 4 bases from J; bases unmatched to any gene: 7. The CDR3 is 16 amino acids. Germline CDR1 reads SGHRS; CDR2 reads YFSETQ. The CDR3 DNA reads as TGCGCCAGCAGCTTGGGGGCTAGCGGCATTTACAATGAGCAGTTCTTC. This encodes CASSLGASGIYNEQFF. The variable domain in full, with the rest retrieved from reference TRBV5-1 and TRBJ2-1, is KAGVTQTPRYLIKTRGQQVTLSCSPISGHRSVSWYQQTPGQGLQFLFEYFSETQRNKGNFPGRFSGRQFSNSRSEMNVSTLELGDSALYLCASSLGASGIYNEQFFGPGTRLTVL.

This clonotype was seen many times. CDR3 coding DNA: TGCAGCGTTGCCCGGGAAGGGGGGAACACTGAAGCTTTCTTT. Its translation is CSVAREGGNTEAFF. The chain couples TRBV29-1 to TRBJ1-1; D may be TRBD1 (6 bases). This CDR3 has 14 residues. Trimming took off 4 bases at V and 1 base at J, with 13 bases between the two ends. CDR1 is SQVTM, CDR2 ANQGSEA, per germline.

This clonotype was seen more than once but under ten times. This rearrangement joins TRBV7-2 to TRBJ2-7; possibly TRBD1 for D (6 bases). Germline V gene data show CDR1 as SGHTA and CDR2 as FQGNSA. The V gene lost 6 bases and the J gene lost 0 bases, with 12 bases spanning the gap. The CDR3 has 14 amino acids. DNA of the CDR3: TGTGCCAGCAGACGGACAGAGAGCTCCTACGAGCAGTACTTC. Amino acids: CASRRTESSYEQYF.